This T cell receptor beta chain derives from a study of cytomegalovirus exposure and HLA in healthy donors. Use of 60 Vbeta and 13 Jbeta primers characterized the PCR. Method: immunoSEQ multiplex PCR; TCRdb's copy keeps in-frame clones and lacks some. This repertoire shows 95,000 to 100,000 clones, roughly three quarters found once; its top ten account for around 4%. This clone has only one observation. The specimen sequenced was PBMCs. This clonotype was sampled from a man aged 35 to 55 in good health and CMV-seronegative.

The CDR3 loop reads CASSLVGTSNTGELFF. In DNA form, the CDR3 reads TGTGCCAGCAGCCTAGTAGGGACATCGAACACCGGGGAGCTGTTTTTT. The chain is built from TRBV14 and TRBJ2-2, with a possible D match to TRBD1 (6 bases). The CDR3 runs to 16 residues. V dropped 4 bases and J dropped 0 bases, with 12 bases sitting between them. The V gene's germline CDR1 is SGHDN and CDR2 FVKESK.